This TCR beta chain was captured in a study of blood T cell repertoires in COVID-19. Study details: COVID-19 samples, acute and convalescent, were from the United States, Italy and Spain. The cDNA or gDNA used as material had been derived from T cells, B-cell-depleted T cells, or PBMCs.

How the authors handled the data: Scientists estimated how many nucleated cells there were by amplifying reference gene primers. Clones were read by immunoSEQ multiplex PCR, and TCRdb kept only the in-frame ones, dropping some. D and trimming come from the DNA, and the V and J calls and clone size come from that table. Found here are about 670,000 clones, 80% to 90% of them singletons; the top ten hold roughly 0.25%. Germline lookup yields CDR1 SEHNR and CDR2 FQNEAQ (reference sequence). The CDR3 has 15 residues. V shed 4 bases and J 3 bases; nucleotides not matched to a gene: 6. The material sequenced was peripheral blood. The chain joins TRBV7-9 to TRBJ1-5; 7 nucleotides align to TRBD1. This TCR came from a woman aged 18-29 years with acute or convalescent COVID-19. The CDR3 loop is CASSSSTGINQPQHF. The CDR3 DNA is TGTGCCAGCAGCTCGTCGACAGGGATCAATCAGCCCCAGCATTTT. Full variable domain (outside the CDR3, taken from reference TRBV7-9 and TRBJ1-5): DTGVSQNPRHKITKRGQNVTFRCDPISEHNRLYWYRQTLGQGPEFLTYFQNEAQLEKSRLLSDRFSAERPKGSFSTLEIQRTEQGDSAMYLCASSSSTGINQPQHFGDGTRLSIL.